This T cell receptor (beta chain) was sequenced for a study of T cells after yellow fever vaccination. CDR3 size: 15 residues. J lost 4 bases, V lost 4 bases, and 10 bases had no gene match. The V gene's germline CDR1 is LGHNA and CDR2 YSLEER. TCRdb re-called the 5' RACE reads through MiXCR, storing one row per CDR3 protein. Of roughly 170,000 distinct CDR3 sequences listed, roughly 9% are singletons. This clonotype was seen many times. This receptor was obtained from a man younger than 30 who received the YFV17D yellow fever vaccine. The chain links TRBV4-3 to TRBJ2-7; 7 nucleotides align to TRBD1. Specimen: CD8+ T cells sorted from PBMCs, collected 45 days after the yellow fever booster vaccination. The CDR3: CASSLKQGSPYEQYF. CDR3 sequence (DNA): TGCGCCAGCAGCCTCAAACAGGGGTCCCCGTACGAGCAGTACTTC.